This T cell receptor (beta chain) is from a study of blood T cell repertoires in COVID-19 (TCRdb year 2020). About the study as a whole: For ImmuneRACE Cohort 3, a participant was defined as recovered based on two consecutive negative NP/OP PCR tests, clearance by a healthcare professional, or resolution of symptoms. Samples covering the acute and convalescent phases of COVID-19 were provided by collaborators in the United States, Italy and Spain. The prospective study material was composed of cDNA or gDNA derived from T cells, B-cell-depleted T cells, or PBMCs. The dataset comprised deeply sampled blood TCRbeta repertoires from subjects exposed to, actively infected with, or recovered from COVID-19. The repertoires were released in a freely available public database meant as a resource for research on the immune response to SARS-CoV-2. Samples came from the ongoing ImmuneRACE study (first 160 participants) plus 1,254 subjects from 6 global collaborators. The sample metadata nearly always contained a de-identified subject ID, COVID-19 status, age in years and sex. HLA class I and class II types, where available, came from metadata supplied by the sample provider rather than from assay-based typing. What the research found in general, with its limitations: The quantity of clinical and demographic metadata differed by source and by participant and was supplied without curation.

TCRbeta CDR3 regions were amplified from genomic DNA by means of the immunoSEQ Assay, a bias-controlled multiplex PCR. On the study's bioinformatics: The number of nucleated cells in each sample was estimated from the amplification of reference gene primers within the assay. Sequence reads were collapsed and filtered to measure the absolute abundance of every unique TCRbeta CDR3 rearrangement. Productive Simpson clonality was computed per sample as the square root of Simpson's diversity index over productive rearrangements. TCRdb's version of the immuneACCESS table is confined to in-frame rearrangements and falls short of the full clone set. An unresolved V gene accounts for under half of the shortfall where checked; the remainder is of unknown origin. D and trimming come from the DNA, and the V and J calls and clone size come from that table. The sample table contains about 400,000 clones; only one count was recorded for 80% to 90% of them. The top ten hold about 1.9% of the sample.

Taken from the germline V gene, the CDR1 and CDR2 loops are SNHLY and FYNNEI. V lost 4 bases and J lost 2 bases, and the count of bases not matched to a germline gene is 5. From the cysteine through the phenylalanine, the CDR3 covers 15 amino acids. Only the CDR3 DNA stays, 45 bases, in frame from base 1. Of note for this clone: Its antigen is not yet known. Base qualities are not provided; no much larger clone lies one nucleotide away.

In the prospective study, participants were roughly 18 to 89 years old, resided in fewer than 25 geographic areas of the United States, and were enrolled through a virtual design. In the prospective study, participants were assigned to cohorts based on the clinical history participants reported in a screening survey and a study questionnaire. In the prospective study, whole blood, serum and a nasopharyngeal or oropharyngeal swab were collected from each participant by mobile phlebotomists. Participants in the prospective study had the option to provide additional blood draws and questionnaires over an approximately 2-month period. Blood samples from the prospective study were shipped frozen or at room temperature prior to DNA extraction.

Sequenced material: PBMCs or T cells enriched from blood (not recorded which). The chain is made from TRBV2 and TRBJ1-5; the central 7 bases match TRBD1. This clonotype was obtained from a man in his forties or fifties in a cohort exposed to, infected with or recovered from COVID-19 (not recorded which). The sequence in DNA is TGTGCCAGCAGTGGACAGGGACTTCGCAATCAGCCCCAGCATTTT. This yields the protein CASSGQGLRNQPQHF.